The T cell receptor beta chain under discussion was sequenced for a study of blood T cell repertoires in COVID-19. Study-wide context: Samples representing acute and convalescent COVID-19 were sourced from the United States, Italy and Spain.

Seattle cases were enrolled at active infection and followed longitudinally. Authors' data handling: Cell counts per sample came from amplifying reference gene primers. The data were produced by immunoSEQ multiplex PCR, yet TCRdb's version contains in-frame clones alone and is incomplete. V and J calls and clone size are those listed in that table; D and trimming were worked out from the DNA. The sample holds fewer than 300,000 clones, 86% seen once. CDR3 size: 14 residues. The sequenced sample was peripheral blood. The V and J genes are TRBV21-1 and TRBJ2-7; the tabulated D call, TRBD2, remains unverified against the DNA. TRBV21-1 has pseudogene status. This TCR was recovered from a man in his fifties or sixties with COVID-19, enrolled during active disease. The CDR3 nucleotides read TGTGCCAGCAGCAAAGATCCGACTATCTACGAGCAGTACTTC. Protein: CASSKDPTIYEQYF.